These 25 T cell receptor beta chains came from one sample sequenced in a study of long-term antiretroviral therapy in people with HIV. The authors ran the immunoSEQ assay, v3.0, at survey level. Clones were read by immunoSEQ multiplex PCR, and TCRdb kept only the in-frame ones, dropping some. The table shows approximately 33,000 clones, with 80% to 90% occurring only once. The sample was unsorted PBMCs, taken 0.4 years before starting antiretroviral therapy. These receptors were collected from a man aged 18 to 29 with HIV.

In DNA, the CDR3 is TGTGCCAGCGGGACAGGGGGCGGCAATCAGCCCCAGCATTTT. This encodes CASGTGGGNQPQHF. The chain joins TRBV6-4 to TRBJ1-5; 12 bases match TRBD1. CDR3 length equals 14 residues. V shed 8 bases, J shed 2 bases, and the junction held 1 base outside the gene matches. Germline loops: CDR1 MRHNA, CDR2 SNTAGT.

The sample holds a few counts of this clone. The gene calls are TRBV9 and TRBJ1-5; 10 nucleotides agree with TRBD1. Trimming cost V 4 bases and J 4 bases; bases outside gene matches: 8. CDR3 size: 16 residues. Germline V gives CDR1 SGDLS, CDR2 YYNGEE. The CDR3 protein is CASSPGTGALNQPQHF. CDR3 sequence (DNA): TGTGCCAGCAGCCCTGGGACAGGGGCCTTAAATCAGCCCCAGCATTTT.

This chain connects TRBV10-3 to TRBJ2-1, with D perhaps TRBD1 (6 bases). This CDR3 has 12 amino acids. The germline V gene encodes CDR1 ENHRY and CDR2 SYGVKD. With 2 bases removed from V and 10 bases from J, the gap between germline ends came to 9 bases. The CDR3 DNA is TGTGCCATCAGTGAGGACAGGTACGAGCAGTTCTTC. Its translation is CAISEDRYEQFF.

The rearrangement links TRBV5-6 to TRBJ2-7, with TRBD1 matching over 10 bases. V shed 0 bases, J shed 3 bases, and the junction held 6 bases outside the gene matches. Germline V gene data show CDR1 as SGHDT and CDR2 as YYEEEE. The CDR3 is made up of 16 amino acids. The CDR3 region is CASSLGGTGVFYEQYF. The CDR3 DNA reads as TGTGCCAGCAGCTTGGGGGGGACAGGGGTTTTCTACGAGCAGTACTTC.

The rearrangement joins TRBV5-1 to TRBJ2-1; TRBD2 matches at 11 bases. V gave up 4 bases and J gave up 4 bases; unmatched junction bases: 4. Germline V gives CDR1 SGHRS, CDR2 YFSETQ. The CDR3 has 15 amino acids. In DNA, the CDR3 is TGCGCCAGCAGCGCGACTAGCGGGGCTTACAATGAGCAGTTCTTC. This codes for CASSATSGAYNEQFF.

The J gene is TRBJ2-3, the V gene TRBV9; 13 bases line up with TRBD2. Germline assignment: CDR1 SGDLS and CDR2 YYNGEE. The V and J ends lost 0 bases and 2 bases, in that order; junction bases with no gene match: 3. There are 17 residues in the CDR3. The CDR3 nucleotides are TGTGCCAGCAGCGTAGCAACTAGCGGGGGGGCCACAGATACGCAGTATTTT. This gives the protein CASSVATSGGATDTQYF.

The chain couples TRBV6-5 to TRBJ1-1, with D hard to call. V was clipped by 4 bases and J by 5 bases, with 17 bases between them. The CDR3 has 15 amino acids. CDR1 and CDR2 (germline): MNHEY, SVGAGI. CDR3 nucleotide sequence: TGTGCCAGCAGTTCATTGCCGACGGTAGGAACTGAAGCTTTCTTT. It encodes CASSSLPTVGTEAFF.

This chain connects TRBV2 to TRBJ2-3, with 10 bases that match TRBD2. The CDR3 runs to 14 residues. V shed 6 bases and J 0 bases; nucleotides not matched to a gene: 0. CDR1 and CDR2 (germline): SNHLY, FYNNEI. This CDR3 reads CASRTSGSTDTQYF. As DNA, the CDR3 is TGTGCCAGCAGGACTAGCGGGAGCACAGATACGCAGTATTTT.

The gene calls are TRBV11-2 and TRBJ1-2, with D possibly being TRBD1 (5 bases). The CDR3 sequence is 13 residues long. CDR1 and CDR2 (germline): SGHAT, FQNNGV. Deletions cut 4 bases from V and 8 bases from J, with 14 bases between. CDR3 nucleotide sequence: TGTGCCAGCAGCTCCACAGGCTTTCAGGGCTACACCTTC. Amino acids: CASSSTGFQGYTF.

The genes are TRBV5-6 and TRBJ1-5; unclear D gene. Trimming left V 0 bases short and J 6 bases short, with 4 bases between. The CDR3 runs 12 residues. From germline, CDR1 is SGHDT and CDR2 YYEEEE. The CDR3 loop reads CASSLASQPQHF. CDR3 bases: TGTGCCAGCAGCTTGGCAAGTCAGCCCCAGCATTTT.

The chain employs TRBV4-1 and TRBJ2-1; D gene unclear. V dropped 4 bases and J dropped 9 bases, with 16 bases sitting between them. The CDR3 runs 14 residues. Germline V lookup: CDR1 MGHRA, CDR2 YSYEKL. The CDR3 loop is CASSLRSGATEQFF. CDR3 DNA: TGCGCCAGCAGCCTGAGATCAGGAGCTACTGAGCAGTTCTTC.

This chain uses TRBV28 with TRBJ2-7, with TRBD2 identical over 14 bases. Unmatched junction bases numbered 4, after V lost 8 bases and J lost 4 bases. The germline gives CDR1 MDHEN, CDR2 SYDVKM. The CDR3 has 14 amino acids. CDR3 region: CASLGTSGSYEQYF. In DNA, the CDR3 is TGTGCCAGCCTCGGGACTAGCGGGAGTTACGAGCAGTACTTC.

J is TRBJ1-2 and V is TRBV5-1; no firm D call. Germline V gene lookup returns CDR1 SGHRS and CDR2 YFSETQ. CDR3 length equals 13 residues. V shed 1 base and J shed 8 bases, with 12 bases lying between them. In DNA form, the CDR3 reads TGCGCCAGCAGCTTGCAGTTAAGAGAGGGCTACACCTTC. Encoded protein: CASSLQLREGYTF.

This sequence joins TRBV4-1 and TRBJ2-7; TRBD2 aligns across 8 bases. Looked up from germline, CDR1 is MGHRA and CDR2 is YSYEKL. The CDR3 loop spans 16 amino acids. Trimming at V came to 0 bases and at J to 5 bases, leaving 9 bases not matched to a gene. The DNA of the CDR3 is TGCGCCAGCAGCCAAGAAGACGGGAGGGCCGTCAACGAGCAGTACTTC. This codes for CASSQEDGRAVNEQYF.

This chain connects TRBV7-2 to TRBJ2-2, with a possible D match to TRBD1 (5 bases). This CDR3 is built from 16 residues. Per the germline V gene, CDR1 is SGHTA and CDR2 is FQGNSA. V lost 5 bases and J lost 4, with 17 bases in between. The DNA for the CDR3 is TGTGCCAGCAGCACAAGTCAGGGTAGGAGCACCGGGGAGCTGTTTTTT. Translation: CASSTSQGRSTGELFF.

The CDR3 region has the DNA TGTGCCAGCAGCTTGGACAGGGGGCATGGCTACACCTTC. Its protein is CASSLDRGHGYTF. The chain is built from TRBV7-2 and TRBJ1-2; 11 bases fit TRBD1. This CDR3 contains 13 residues. Germline values: CDR1 SGHTA, CDR2 FQGNSA. The ends lost 3 bases at V and 6 bases at J; junction bases unmatched: 0.

This clone was counted only a few times. The chain has TRBV9 and TRBJ1-4; no reliable D call. CDR3 length: 15 residues. The V gene's germline CDR1 is SGDLS and CDR2 YYNGEE. The germline V and J ends were trimmed by 4 bases and 6 bases, with 16 bases remaining between them. CDR3 nucleotides: TGTGCCAGCAGCATAACCGGGAGGGTGGATGAAAAACTGTTTTTT. Translating it yields CASSITGRVDEKLFF.

The chain uses TRBV6-5 and TRBJ2-7; maybe TRBD1 (6 bases). Germline V CDR1 and CDR2: MNHEY, SVGAGI. Trimming cost V 0 bases and J 5 bases, with 17 bases left between them. This CDR3 has 16 amino acids. CDR3 nucleotide sequence: TGTGCCAGCAGTTACTCGAGTCAGGGATACAGGGACGAGCAGTACTTC. It encodes CASSYSSQGYRDEQYF.

This clone has a single count. The chain employs TRBV5-1 and TRBJ2-7; 8 bases match TRBD2. V lost 4 bases and J lost 2; bases outside the gene matches: 11. CDR1 and CDR2 from the germline V gene are SGHRS and YFSETQ. This CDR3 region has 16 residues. The chain's CDR3 is CASSKGLALKTYEQYF. CDR3 bases: TGCGCCAGCAGCAAAGGACTAGCCCTAAAAACCTACGAGCAGTACTTC.

The chain links TRBV5-1 to TRBJ1-2; D unclear. Trimming took off 0 bases at V and 4 bases at J, with 16 bases between the two ends. The CDR3 contains 16 residues. Germline lookup yields CDR1 SGHRS and CDR2 YFSETQ. CDR3 bases: TGCGCCAGCAGCTTGGCCCCGCGCCTTCGGGTCTATGGCTACACCTTC. Translating it yields CASSLAPRLRVYGYTF.

This clone occurred a few times. The chain combines TRBV19 with TRBJ2-2, with 8 bases fitting TRBD2. V lost 11 bases to trimming and J lost 4 bases; unmatched junction nucleotides: 12. Looked up from germline, CDR1 is LNHDA and CDR2 is SQIVND (reference sequence). The CDR3 contains 15 residues. In nucleotides, the CDR3 is TGTGCCGGGGGGAGCGGGAGTGCTGTCACCGGGGAGCTGTTTTTT. Its translation is CAGGSGSAVTGELFF.

The chain has TRBV5-6 and TRBJ2-1, with a tentative D call TRBD2 (5 bases). Trimming took off 2 bases at V and 8 bases at J, with 20 bases between the two ends. The CDR3 loop spans 16 amino acids. Germline CDR1 SGHDT, CDR2 YYEEEE. The CDR3 reads CASSFMGSTPLDEQFF. As DNA, the CDR3 is TGTGCCAGCAGCTTTATGGGGAGCACCCCCCTGGATGAGCAGTTCTTC.

This clone was seen a single time. The chain is built from TRBV7-9 and TRBJ2-1; tentative D call: TRBD2 (7 bases). Germline V gives CDR1 SEHNR, CDR2 FQNEAQ (reference sequence). V gave up 1 base and J gave up 2 bases, with 12 bases separating them. The CDR3 has 16 residues. As DNA, the CDR3 is TGTGCCAGCAGCTTAGTGATCGGGGGGCCCTACAATGAGCAGTTCTTC. Residues: CASSLVIGGPYNEQFF.

J is TRBJ2-5 and V is TRBV18; D gene uncertain. Germline-derived CDR1 and CDR2 are KGHSH and LQKENI. This CDR3 has 14 residues. The V end was cut by 0 bases, the J end by 3 bases, with 8 bases between. The CDR3, as DNA: TGTGCCAGCTCACCACCGAAAACGAAAGAGACCCAGTACTTC. This sequence encodes CASSPPKTKETQYF. Full variable domain (missing parts from reference TRBV18 and TRBJ2-5): NAGVMQNPRHLVRRRGQEARLRCSPMKGHSHVYWYRQLPEEGLKFMVYLQKENIIDESGMPKERFSAEFPKEGPSILRIQQVVRGDSAAYFCASSPPKTKETQYFGPGTRLLVL.

V gene TRBV28 combines with J gene TRBJ2-3; D is unclear. Looked up from germline, CDR1 is MDHEN and CDR2 is SYDVKM. CDR3 length equals 16 residues. V was pared by 3 bases and J by 2 bases, with 15 bases between. CDR3 residues: CASSFSDQPNTDTQYF. CDR3 DNA: TGTGCCAGCAGTTTCTCGGACCAACCTAACACAGATACGCAGTATTTT.